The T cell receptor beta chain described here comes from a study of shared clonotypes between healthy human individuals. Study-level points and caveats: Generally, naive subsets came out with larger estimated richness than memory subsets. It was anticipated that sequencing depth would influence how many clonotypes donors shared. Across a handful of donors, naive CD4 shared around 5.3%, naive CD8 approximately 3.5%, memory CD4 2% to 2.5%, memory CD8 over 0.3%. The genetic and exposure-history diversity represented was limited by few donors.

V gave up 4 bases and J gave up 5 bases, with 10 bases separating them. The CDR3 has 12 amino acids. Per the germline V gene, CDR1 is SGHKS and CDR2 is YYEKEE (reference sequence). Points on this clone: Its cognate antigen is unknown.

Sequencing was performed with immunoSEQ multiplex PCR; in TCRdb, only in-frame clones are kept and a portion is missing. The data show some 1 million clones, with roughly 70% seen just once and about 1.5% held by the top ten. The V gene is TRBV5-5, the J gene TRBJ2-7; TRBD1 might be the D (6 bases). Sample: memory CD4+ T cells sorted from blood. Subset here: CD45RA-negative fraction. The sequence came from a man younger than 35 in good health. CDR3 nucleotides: TGTGCCAGCAGCCGACAGGCCCACGAGCAGTACTTC. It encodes CASSRQAHEQYF.